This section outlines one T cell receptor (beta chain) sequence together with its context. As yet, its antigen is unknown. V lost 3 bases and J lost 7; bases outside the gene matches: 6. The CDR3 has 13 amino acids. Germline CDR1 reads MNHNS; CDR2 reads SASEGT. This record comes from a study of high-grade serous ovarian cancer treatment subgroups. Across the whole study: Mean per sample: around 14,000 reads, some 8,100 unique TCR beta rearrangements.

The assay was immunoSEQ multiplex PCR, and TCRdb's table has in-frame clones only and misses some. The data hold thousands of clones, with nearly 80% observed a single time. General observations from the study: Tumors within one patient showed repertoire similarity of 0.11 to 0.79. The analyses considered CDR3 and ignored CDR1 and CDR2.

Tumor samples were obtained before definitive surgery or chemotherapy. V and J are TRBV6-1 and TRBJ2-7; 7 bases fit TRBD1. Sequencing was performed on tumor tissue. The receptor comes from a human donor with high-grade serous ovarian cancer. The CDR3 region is CASSETGLGEQYF. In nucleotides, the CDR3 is TGTGCCAGCAGTGAGACAGGGCTGGGAGAGCAGTACTTC.